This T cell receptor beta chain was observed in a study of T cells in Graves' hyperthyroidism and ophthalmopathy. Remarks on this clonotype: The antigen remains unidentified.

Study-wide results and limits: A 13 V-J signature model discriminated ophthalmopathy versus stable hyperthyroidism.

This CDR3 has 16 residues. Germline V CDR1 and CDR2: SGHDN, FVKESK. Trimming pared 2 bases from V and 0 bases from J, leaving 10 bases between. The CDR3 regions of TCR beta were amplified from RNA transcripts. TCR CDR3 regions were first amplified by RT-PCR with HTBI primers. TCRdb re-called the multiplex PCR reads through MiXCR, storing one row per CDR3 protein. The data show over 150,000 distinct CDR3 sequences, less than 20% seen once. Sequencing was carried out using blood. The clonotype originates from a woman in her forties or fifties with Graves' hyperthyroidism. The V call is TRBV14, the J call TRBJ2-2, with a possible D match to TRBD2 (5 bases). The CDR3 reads CASSQREQANTGELFF. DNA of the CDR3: TGTGCCAGCAGCCAAAGGGAGCAAGCGAACACCGGGGAGCTGTTTTTT.